This TCR beta chain was profiled in a study of cytomegalovirus exposure and HLA in healthy donors. Study-wide background: Early release data held 85 million or so unique TCRs from HLA-typed donors. Researchers found that roughly 81% of about 400 genotyped donors fell within the Caucasian-associated ancestry cluster. Study results and limitations: Common viral pathogens seemed, in a later analysis, to connect with several of the most significant clusters.

At collection, donors were nominally healthy, but unrecorded immune exposures were probable. The PCR ran on 60 Vbeta and 13 Jbeta primers. Assay used: immunoSEQ multiplex PCR; TCRdb lists only in-frame clones, some missing. Seen here are a few hundred thousand clones, 80% observed once, and the top ten hold 0.3%. This clone was picked up a small number of times. The antigen is not known. The sample taken for sequencing was PBMCs. The source is a girl aged 2-15 years in good health and CMV-seronegative.

In DNA form, the CDR3 reads TGCGCCAGCAGCTTGGCACAGGGTCATGAAAAACTGTTTTTT. It translates to CASSLAQGHEKLFF. This chain uses TRBV5-1 with TRBJ1-4; D perhaps matches TRBD1 (6 bases). CDR1 is SGHRS, CDR2 YFSETQ, per germline. The germline V and J ends were trimmed by 0 bases and 6 bases, with 9 bases remaining between them. The length of the CDR3 is 14 residues.